This TCR beta chain was identified in a study of T cells in Graves' hyperthyroidism and ophthalmopathy. Notes on the study in general: In blood, most of the thyroid clonotypes expanded above 0.001 were also present.

RNA transcripts gave rise to amplified TCR beta CDR3 regions. First-round RT-PCR of the TCR CDR3 relied on the HTBI primer set. TCRdb re-derived calls from the multiplex PCR reads in MiXCR, one entry per CDR3 protein. The sample records roughly 500,000 distinct CDR3 sequences, 46% being singletons. Worth noting for this clonotype: Its matching antigen is unknown.

The CDR3 length is 12 residues. Trimming stripped 2 bases from V and 7 bases from J, with 11 bases between. Germline V lookup: CDR1 DFQATT, CDR2 SNEGSKA (reference sequence). This chain links TRBV20-1 with TRBJ2-5; weak D call: TRBD1 (6 bases). Sequencing was done on a sample of peripheral blood or thyroid tissue (not recorded which). This TCR derives from an adult woman with Graves' disease, either hyperthyroidism or ophthalmopathy (not recorded which). The CDR3 loop is CSARQGPGTQYF. The CDR3 nucleotides are TGCAGTGCTAGACAGGGGCCGGGGACCCAGTACTTC.